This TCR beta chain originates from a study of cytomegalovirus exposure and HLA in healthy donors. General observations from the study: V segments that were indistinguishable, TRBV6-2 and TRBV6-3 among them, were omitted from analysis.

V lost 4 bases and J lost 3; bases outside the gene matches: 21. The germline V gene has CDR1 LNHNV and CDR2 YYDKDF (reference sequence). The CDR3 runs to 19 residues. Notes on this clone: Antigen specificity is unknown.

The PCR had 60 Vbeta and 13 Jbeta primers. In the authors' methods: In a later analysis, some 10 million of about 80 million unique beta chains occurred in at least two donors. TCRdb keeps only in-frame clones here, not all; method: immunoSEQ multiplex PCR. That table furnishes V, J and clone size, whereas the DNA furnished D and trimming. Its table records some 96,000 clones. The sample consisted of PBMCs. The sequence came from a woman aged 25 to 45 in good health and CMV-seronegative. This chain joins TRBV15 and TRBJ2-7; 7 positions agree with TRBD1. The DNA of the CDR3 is TGTGCCACCAGCAAGATCCGAAACAGGGGAATGGGTGTCCTCTACGAGCAGTACTTC. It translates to CATSKIRNRGMGVLYEQYF. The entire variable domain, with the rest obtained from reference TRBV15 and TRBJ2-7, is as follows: DAMVIQNPRYQVTQFGKPVTLSCSQTLNHNVMYWYQQKSSQAPKLLFHYYDKDFNNEADTPDNFQSRRPNTSFCFLDIRSPGLGDTAMYLCATSKIRNRGMGVLYEQYFGPGTRLTVT.